Only a few counts were recorded for the clone carrying this TCR beta chain. Seattle cases were enrolled at active infection and followed longitudinally. The data were taken from a study of blood T cell repertoires in COVID-19. Study at large: Acute and convalescent COVID-19 samples came from the United States, Italy and Spain.

Profiled with immunoSEQ multiplex PCR; TCRdb holds only in-frame clones, not every one. This sample has roughly 500,000 clones, with roughly nine tenths found just once. Trimming stripped 4 bases from V and 0 bases from J, with 14 bases between. Germline values: CDR1 SGHNT, CDR2 YYREEE (reference sequence). The CDR3 length is 16 residues. This TCR was sampled from a man younger than 35 with COVID-19, enrolled during active disease. Sequencing was performed on peripheral blood. This chain joins TRBV5-4 and TRBJ1-3; TRBD1 is a possible D gene (5 bases). The CDR3, as DNA: TGTGCCAGCAGCCGAATAGGGACTGGCTCTGGAAACACCATATATTTT. Protein product: CASSRIGTGSGNTIYF.